Listed below are T cell receptor beta chains from one sample, sequenced in a study of T cell repertoires in cytomegalovirus infection. TCRdb redid the calling of the reads with MiXCR, one entry per CDR3 protein. This sample has 500,000 or so distinct CDR3 sequences; about 15% occur once, and the top ten carry roughly a quarter. The sample comprised CD8+ T cells from PBMCs. The source of these receptors is a human donor in good health (CMV status not recorded). Some clones in this sample may be carry-over from other donors' samples. Each CDR3 is given with its conserved first and last residue. Fields, in order: clone size, V gene, D gene, CDR3 length, J gene, CDR3 protein, CDR3 DNA. A D gene is named only where the DNA matches it firmly. Clone size appears in some rows only: once, few, many, or a class for an expanded clone.

NA	TRBV10-3	TRBD1	15	TRBJ1-1	CAISPVGQGGTEAFF	TGTGCCATCAGCCCCGTGGGACAGGGAGGGACTGAAGCTTTCTTT
many	TRBV11-2	NA	14	TRBJ2-5	CASSLPGGEETQYF	TGTGCCAGCAGCCTCCCTGGGGGCGAGGAGACCCAGTACTTC
many	TRBV28	TRBD2	19	TRBJ2-1	CASSSLRGTSGSVHNEQFF	TGTGCCAGCAGTTCCCTTAGAGGGACTAGCGGGAGTGTCCACAATGAGCAGTTCTTC
few	TRBV30	NA	10	TRBJ1-1	CAWISSEAFF	TGTGCCTGGATAAGCTCTGAAGCTTTCTTT
few	TRBV28	TRBD1	17	TRBJ1-2	CASSSPRGTGTNYGYTF	TGTGCCAGCAGTTCCCCACGGGGGACAGGTACTAACTATGGCTACACCTTC
many	TRBV27	NA	14	TRBJ2-1	CASSLAGTAGEQFF	TGTGCCAGTTCTTTAGCCGGGACAGCGGGTGAGCAGTTCTTC
many	TRBV4-1	TRBD1	11	TRBJ1-2	CASSLGTDYTF	TGCGCCAGCAGCCTGGGGACAGACTACACCTTC
many	TRBV4-1	NA	11	TRBJ1-2	CASSQGGQIRF	TGCGCCAGCAGCCAAGGAGGACAGATCCGCTTC
many	TRBV28	NA	15	TRBJ2-7	CASSLMAVEAYEQYF	TGTGCCAGCAGTTTAATGGCGGTAGAAGCCTACGAGCAGTACTTC
many	TRBV7-2	TRBD2	16	TRBJ2-1	CASSPFWAGGSWEQFF	TGTGCCAGCAGCCCGTTTTGGGCGGGGGGGTCTTGGGAGCAGTTCTTC
few	TRBV27	NA	15	TRBJ2-7	CASSLFRDRAYEQYF	TGTGCCAGCAGTTTATTCCGGGACCGAGCCTACGAGCAGTACTTC
many	TRBV7-9	TRBD1	14	TRBJ1-6	CASSSGQGNSPLHF	TGTGCCAGCAGCTCCGGACAGGGGAATTCACCCCTCCACTTT
few	TRBV5-1	TRBD2	17	TRBJ2-3	CASSLAVLAGSTDTQYF	TGCGCCAGCAGCTTGGCCGTTTTAGCGGGATCCACAGATACGCAGTATTTT
NA	TRBV27	TRBD1	13	TRBJ2-7	CASRRTGGYEQYF	TGTGCCAGCAGGAGGACAGGGGGGTACGAGCAGTACTTC
NA	TRBV7-6	TRBD2	16	TRBJ2-3	CASSLIAGGHGDTQYF	TGTGCAAGCAGCTTAATAGCGGGGGGGCACGGAGATACTCAGTATTTT
many	TRBV7-8	NA	14	TRBJ2-5	CASSRLEGQETQYF	TGTGCCAGCAGCCGTCTTGAGGGACAAGAGACCCAGTACTTC
NA	TRBV5-1	NA	16	TRBJ2-5	CASSPHRKDQGETQYF	TGCGCCAGCAGCCCCCACAGAAAAGACCAGGGGGAGACCCAGTACTTC
few	TRBV27	TRBD1	17	TRBJ2-7	CASSTFSPGQGIYEQYF	TGTGCCAGCAGTACCTTCTCCCCGGGACAGGGGATCTACGAGCAGTACTTC
NA	TRBV14	NA	15	TRBJ1-3	CASHPIGGSGNTIYF	TGTGCCAGCCACCCGATCGGGGGCTCTGGAAACACCATATATTTT
few	TRBV13	TRBD1	14	TRBJ2-4	CASSYGTGGNIQYF	TGTGCCAGCAGCTACGGGACAGGGGGAAACATTCAGTACTTC
few	TRBV7-9	NA	12	TRBJ2-7	CASSFVRVEQYF	TGTGCCAGCAGCTTCGTCAGAGTCGAGCAGTACTTC
few	TRBV5-1	TRBD2	16	TRBJ2-3	CASSLDTSGVTDTQYF	TGCGCCAGCAGCTTGGATACTAGCGGTGTCACAGATACGCAGTATTTT
many	TRBV5-1	TRBD1	13	TRBJ2-7	CASRTGGSYEQYF	TGTGCCAGCAGGACAGGGGGCTCCTACGAGCAGTACTTC
NA	TRBV7-9	NA	13	TRBJ2-1	CASSLERAAEQFF	TGTGCCAGCAGCTTAGAAAGGGCGGCTGAGCAGTTCTTC
few	TRBV27	NA	15	TRBJ1-1	CASSPDNFGDTEAFF	TGTGCCAGCAGTCCCGACAACTTCGGCGACACTGAAGCTTTCTTT
many	TRBV7-2	NA	15	TRBJ2-2	CASSSPPSNTGELFF	TGTGCCAGCAGCTCCCCCCCCAGTAACACCGGGGAGCTGTTTTTT
many	TRBV28	NA	15	TRBJ1-2	CASSFDRPLWGGYTF	TGTGCCAGCAGTTTTGACAGGCCCCTTTGGGGAGGCTACACCTTC
few	TRBV9	NA	14	TRBJ1-2	CASTGGRRTYGYTF	TGTGCCAGCACCGGGGGACGGAGAACATATGGCTACACCTTC
NA	TRBV18	TRBD2	17	TRBJ2-1	CASSRTGSSGRSYEQFF	TGTGCCAGCTCGCGCACGGGGAGTAGCGGGAGGTCCTATGAGCAGTTCTTC
NA	TRBV15	TRBD1	16	TRBJ2-7	CATSRGGGTGGNEQYF	TGTGCCACCAGCAGGGGGGGAGGGACAGGGGGAAACGAGCAGTACTTC
NA	TRBV2	NA	13	TRBJ1-2	CASHFTENYGYTF	TGTGCCAGCCACTTCACAGAGAACTATGGCTACACCTTC
many	TRBV12-3/TRBV12-4	TRBD1	14	TRBJ2-7	CASSSPGQRYEQYF	TGTGCCAGCAGTTCTCCGGGACAGAGATACGAGCAGTACTTC
NA	TRBV9	NA	13	TRBJ1-1	CASSGDSNTEAFF	TGTGCCAGCAGCGGCGACTCGAACACTGAAGCTTTCTTT
NA	TRBV27	NA	13	TRBJ2-7	CASSIPGAYEQYF	TGTGCCAGCAGTATCCCGGGTGCCTACGAGCAGTACTTC
NA	TRBV25-1	NA	11	TRBJ1-6	CASSQDSPLHF	TGTGCCAGCAGCCAGGATTCACCCCTCCACTTT
many	TRBV7-9	TRBD1	15	TRBJ2-7	CASSSRDRGHYEQYF	TGTGCCAGCAGCTCCCGGGACAGGGGTCACTACGAGCAGTACTTC
many	TRBV7-8	TRBD2	12	TRBJ2-3	CASSSPGRTQYF	TGTGCCAGCAGCTCCCCCGGGAGGACGCAGTATTTT
few	TRBV4-1	NA	14	TRBJ1-2	CASSPRDTDDGYTF	TGCGCCAGCAGCCCCCGGGACACCGACGATGGCTACACCTTC
NA	TRBV27	TRBD1	15	TRBJ2-1	CASSLLQGGLNEQFF	TGTGCCAGCAGTTTATTACAGGGGGGACTCAATGAGCAGTTCTTC
few	TRBV24-1	NA	13	TRBJ2-2	CATSDFGVGELFF	TGTGCCACCAGTGATTTTGGAGTCGGGGAGCTGTTTTTT
NA	TRBV6-1	TRBD2	16	TRBJ2-5	CASSGSPISGSQAQYF	TGTGCCAGCAGTGGATCTCCGATTAGCGGGAGCCAGGCCCAGTACTTC
many	TRBV10-3	NA	15	TRBJ1-2	CAISDRQLINYGYTF	TGTGCCATCAGTGATCGACAGCTGATAAACTATGGCTACACCTTC
NA	TRBV20-1	NA	14	TRBJ2-1	CSARDPGAGNEQFF	TGCAGTGCTAGAGATCCGGGAGCGGGCAATGAGCAGTTCTTC
many	TRBV7-9	TRBD1	13	TRBJ2-7	CASTGGRSYEQYF	TGTGCCAGCACAGGGGGTAGGTCCTACGAGCAGTACTTC
NA	TRBV4-1	NA	13	TRBJ2-3	CASRYRVGDTQYF	TGCGCCAGCAGGTACAGGGTTGGAGATACGCAGTATTTT
few	TRBV9	TRBD1	14	TRBJ1-1	CASSGGTANTEAFF	TGTGCCAGCAGCGGGGGGACAGCGAACACTGAAGCTTTCTTT
many	TRBV4-1	NA	16	TRBJ2-2	CASSQDNSGLGGELFF	TGCGCCAGCAGCCAAGATAACAGCGGGCTTGGCGGGGAGCTGTTTTTT
few	TRBV6-5	TRBD2	18	TRBJ2-5	CASSERVAGEGIQETQYF	TGTGCCAGCTCTGAAAGGGTAGCGGGAGAGGGAATCCAAGAGACCCAGTACTTC
few	TRBV25-1	NA	12	TRBJ2-3	CASRHGGDTQYF	TGTGCCAGCAGACACGGGGGCGATACGCAGTATTTT
many	TRBV7-6	TRBD1	14	TRBJ1-5	CASSAYRGGQPQHF	TGTGCCAGCAGCGCCTACAGGGGAGGTCAGCCCCAGCATTTT
NA	TRBV2	NA	13	TRBJ1-2	CASPLRDLNGYTF	TGTGCCAGCCCTCTGAGGGATCTAAATGGCTACACCTTC
many	TRBV4-1	TRBD1	16	TRBJ1-5	CASGISGQGSNQPQHF	TGCGCCAGCGGAATCTCGGGACAGGGGAGCAATCAGCCCCAGCATTTT
NA	TRBV27	NA	13	TRBJ1-1	CASQLGVGYEAFF	TGTGCCAGTCAGCTGGGGGTGGGCTATGAAGCTTTCTTT
many	TRBV7-9	NA	16	TRBJ2-3	CASSLIVGLSSDTQYF	TGTGCCAGCAGCTTAATCGTAGGACTATCATCGGATACGCAGTATTTT
NA	TRBV20-1	TRBD2	15	TRBJ2-7	CSARDLAGPLYEQYF	TGCAGTGCTAGAGATCTAGCGGGACCCCTCTACGAGCAGTACTTC